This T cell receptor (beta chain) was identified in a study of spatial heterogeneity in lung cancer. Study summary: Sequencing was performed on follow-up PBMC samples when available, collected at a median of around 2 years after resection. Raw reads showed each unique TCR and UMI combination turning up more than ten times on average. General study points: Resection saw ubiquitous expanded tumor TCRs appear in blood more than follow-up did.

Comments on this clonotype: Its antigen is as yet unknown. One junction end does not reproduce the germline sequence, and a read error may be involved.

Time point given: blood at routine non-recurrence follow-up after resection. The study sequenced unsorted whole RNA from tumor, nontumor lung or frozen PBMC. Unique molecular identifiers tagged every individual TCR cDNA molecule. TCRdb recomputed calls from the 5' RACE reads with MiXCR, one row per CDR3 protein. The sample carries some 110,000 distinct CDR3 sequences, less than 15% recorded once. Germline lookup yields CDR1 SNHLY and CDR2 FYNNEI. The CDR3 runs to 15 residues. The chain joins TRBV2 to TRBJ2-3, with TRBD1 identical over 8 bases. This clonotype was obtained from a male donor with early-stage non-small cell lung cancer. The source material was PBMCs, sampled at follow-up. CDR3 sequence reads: CATSRQGSGTDTQYF. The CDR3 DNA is TGTGCCACCAGTCGACAGGGGTCGGGCACAGATACGCAGTATTTT.